The sequence of this TCR beta chain was determined in a study of T cell repertoires in cytomegalovirus infection. Study-level background: HLA-C-restricted CMV epitopes, recently identified, and well-studied HLA-B-restricted ones were used by the study. TCR beta signatures that were public indicated CMV infection and matching HLA type.

Per the germline V gene, CDR1 is SGHTA and CDR2 is FQGNSA. Trimming took off 4 bases at V and 5 bases at J, with 12 bases between the two ends. The CDR3 runs 13 residues. Concerning this clonotype: As yet, its antigen is unknown. It may be a read error: a sequence one base away is much more abundant.

From the reads, TCRdb called clonotypes with MiXCR, one entry per CDR3 protein. The sample has around 900,000 distinct CDR3 sequences, roughly 31% seen once. Study-wide results and limits: Individuals carrying CMV plus the relevant HLA were identified by cumulative frequency of public TCR beta families.

The starting material was cultured CD8+ T cells from PBMCs, obtained from culture after CMV antigen stimulation. The receptor comes from a human donor in good health (CMV status not recorded). Some clones in this sample may be carry-over from other donors' samples. The J gene is TRBJ2-7, the V gene TRBV7-2; D is unclear. CDR3 DNA: TGTACCAGCAGCTCCGGGTTGGCTAACGAGCAGTACTTC. Its protein product is CTSSSGLANEQYF.